This T cell receptor (beta chain) was captured in a study of blood T cell repertoires in COVID-19. Turning to the study itself: From the United States, Italy and Spain came samples of acute and convalescent COVID-19.

Data came from immunoSEQ multiplex PCR; TCRdb stores just in-frame clones and leaves some out. The data show 150,000 to 200,000 clones, approximately 80% seen once. The sequencing sample was made of peripheral blood. This sequence originates from a human donor in a cohort sampled during active COVID-19.

The CDR3 DNA sequence: TGCAGTGCTAGAGATCAGGTTGAGCAGTTCTTC. It codes for CSARDQVEQFF. The chain uses TRBV20-1 and TRBJ2-1; no definite D call. Germline loops: CDR1 DFQATT, CDR2 SNEGSKA (reference sequence). This CDR3 contains 11 residues. With 0 bases removed from V and 9 bases from J, the gap between germline ends came to 6 bases.